This TCR beta chain derives from a study of technical replicates of blood from a handful of donors. This table comes from immunoSEQ multiplex PCR, and its TCRdb copy is limited to in-frame clones, with some not included. The sample shows nearly 80,000 clones, about 92% of them seen only once. This CDR3 spans 16 amino acids. Unmatched junction bases numbered 8, after V lost 4 bases and J lost 5 bases. Germline V gives CDR1 MDHEN, CDR2 SYDVKM. The TCR originated in a human donor in good health. This chain joins TRBV28 and TRBJ1-3; 10 bases are shared with TRBD1. Sequencing used T cells isolated from PBMCs. CDR3 in DNA: TGTGCCAGCAGTTCCTCGGGACAGGGGAGAAGAAACACCATATATTTT. As protein: CASSSSGQGRRNTIYF.